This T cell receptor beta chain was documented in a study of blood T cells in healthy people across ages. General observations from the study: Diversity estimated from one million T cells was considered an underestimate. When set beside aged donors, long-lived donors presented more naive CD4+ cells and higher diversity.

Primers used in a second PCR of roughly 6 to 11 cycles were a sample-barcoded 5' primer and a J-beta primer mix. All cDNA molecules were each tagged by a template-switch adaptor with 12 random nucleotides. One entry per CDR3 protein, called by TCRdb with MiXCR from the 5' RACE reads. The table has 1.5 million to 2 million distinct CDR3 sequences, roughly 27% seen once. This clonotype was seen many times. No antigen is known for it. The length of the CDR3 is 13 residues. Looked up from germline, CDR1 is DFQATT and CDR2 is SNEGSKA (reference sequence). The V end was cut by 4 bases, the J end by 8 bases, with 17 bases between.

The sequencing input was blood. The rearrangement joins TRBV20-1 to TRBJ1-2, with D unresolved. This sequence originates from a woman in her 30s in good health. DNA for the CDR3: TGCAGTGCTAAAACCGAAGATGGAATGGGCTACACCTTC. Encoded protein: CSAKTEDGMGYTF.